This T cell receptor beta chain was documented in a study of blood T cell repertoires in COVID-19. Looking at the study overall: Samples came from the United States, Italy and Spain, spanning acute and convalescent COVID-19. The cDNA or gDNA used as material had been derived from T cells, B-cell-depleted T cells, or PBMCs.

This CDR3 has 15 residues. J was trimmed by 3 bases and V by 5 bases; bases with no gene match: 7. Germline V gene sequence: CDR1 SGHTA, CDR2 FQGTGA. Per the original data handling: Reference gene primer amplification in the assay estimated nucleated cell counts. The assay was immunoSEQ multiplex PCR, and TCRdb's table has in-frame clones only and misses some. V, J and clone size are those of that table, while D and trimming were read from the DNA. The data hold about 320,000 clones, with roughly 82% observed a single time. This chain links TRBV7-3 with TRBJ2-5, with 9 nucleotides matching TRBD2. The specimen was peripheral blood. This clonotype was obtained from a woman aged 45 to 65 with acute or convalescent COVID-19. The CDR3 spells CASSQSGTSKETQYF. The CDR3 DNA is TGTGCCAGCAGCCAATCCGGGACTAGCAAAGAGACCCAGTACTTC.